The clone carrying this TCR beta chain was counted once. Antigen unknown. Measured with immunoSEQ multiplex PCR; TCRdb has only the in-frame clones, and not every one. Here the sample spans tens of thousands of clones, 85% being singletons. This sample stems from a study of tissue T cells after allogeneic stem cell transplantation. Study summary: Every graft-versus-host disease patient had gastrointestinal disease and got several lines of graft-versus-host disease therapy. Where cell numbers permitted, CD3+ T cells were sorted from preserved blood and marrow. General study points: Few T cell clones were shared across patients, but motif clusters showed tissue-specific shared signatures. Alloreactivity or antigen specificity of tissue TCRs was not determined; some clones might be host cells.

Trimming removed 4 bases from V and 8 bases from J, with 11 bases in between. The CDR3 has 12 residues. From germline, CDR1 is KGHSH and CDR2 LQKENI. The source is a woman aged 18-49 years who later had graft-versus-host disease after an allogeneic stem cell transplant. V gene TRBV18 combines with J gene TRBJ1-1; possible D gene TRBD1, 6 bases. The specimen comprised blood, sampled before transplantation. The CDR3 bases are TGTGCCAGCTCACTTCGGACAGACGAAGCTTTCTTT. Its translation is CASSLRTDEAFF.